The entry below describes one T cell receptor beta chain. What it recognizes is unknown. The CDR3 is made up of 16 amino acids. J lost 1 base, V lost 2 bases, and 5 bases had no gene match. Germline lookup yields CDR1 SGHTS and CDR2 YDEGEE. Reverse transcribing all isolated RNA meant expressed TCRB transcripts were sequenced. Some clones are missing from TCRdb's copy, which holds only in-frame ones; the method was immunoSEQ multiplex PCR. In the table there are 50,000 to 65,000 clones, approximately 45% of which are singletons. These data originate in a study of beta chain features in type 1 diabetes. Overall study findings and caveats: In every one of the four CD4+ subsets, TCRB CDR3s were moderately but significantly shorter in Type 1 diabetes patients.

The material sequenced was Tregs from blood. This chain links TRBV5-8 with TRBJ2-5, with TRBD1 matching over 10 bases. This clonotype was obtained from a man aged 30-40 years with type 1 diabetes. The CDR3 region has the DNA TGTGCCAGCAGCTTCGGACAGGGGGGAATCCAAGAGACCCAGTACTTC. Its protein is CASSFGQGGIQETQYF.